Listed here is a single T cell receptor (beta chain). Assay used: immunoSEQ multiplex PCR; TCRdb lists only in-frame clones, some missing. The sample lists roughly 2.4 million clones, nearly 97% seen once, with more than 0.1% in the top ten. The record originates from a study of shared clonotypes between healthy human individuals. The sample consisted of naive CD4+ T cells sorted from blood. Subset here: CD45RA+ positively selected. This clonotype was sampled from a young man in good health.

CDR3 in DNA: TGTGCCAGTAGTCCAATTAGCGGGGGTTGGAATGAGCAGTTCTTC. The encoded protein is CASSPISGGWNEQFF. The rearrangement links TRBV19 to TRBJ2-1, with 9 nucleotides matching TRBD2. Germline lookup yields CDR1 LNHDA and CDR2 SQIVND (reference sequence). After removal of 5 bases from V and 7 bases from J, the junction contained 9 bases not matched to a gene. The length of the CDR3 is 15 residues.